What follows describes a single T cell receptor beta chain. The germline gene is not matched at one end of the junction; a read error may be the cause. The method was immunoSEQ multiplex PCR; TCRdb's version includes in-frame clones alone and lacks a portion of them. Of about 150,000 clones in the sample, about 88% were seen once. The CDR3 has 16 amino acids. CDR1 and CDR2 (germline): LGHNA, YNFKEQ. The data originate from a study of T cell responses to AZD1222 COVID-19 vaccine. The chain links TRBV4-2 to TRBJ2-3; the D gene is possibly TRBD2 (5 bases). The starting material was peripheral blood, obtained on day 0 of AZD1222 vaccination. The receptor comes from an adult in good health. CDR3 DNA: TGTGCCAGCAGCCAAGGGACTCCCGCACTTACAGATTCGCAGTATTTT. Amino acids: CASSQGTPALTDSQYF.